This T cell receptor beta chain was sequenced during a study of blood T cell repertoires in COVID-19. On the study more broadly: The United States, Italy and Spain were the sources of the acute and convalescent COVID-19 samples. Sample material is recorded as cDNA or gDNA derived from T cells, B-cell-depleted T cells, or PBMCs.

After removal of 3 bases from V and 3 bases from J, the junction contained 1 base not matched to a gene. This CDR3 is built from 14 residues. Per germline, CDR1 LNHDA and CDR2 SQIVND (reference sequence). Original processing methods: Reference gene primer amplification yielded estimated nucleated cell counts. Some clones are missing from TCRdb's copy, which holds only in-frame ones; the method was immunoSEQ multiplex PCR. The DNA was the basis for D and trimming; V, J and clone size are from that table. Among 450,000 to 500,000 clones listed, 70% to 90% were seen once. Sequencing was carried out using peripheral blood. The sequence was collected from a human donor in a cohort sampled during active COVID-19. The rearrangement links TRBV19 to TRBJ2-2; 7 nucleotides line up with TRBD2. CDR3 amino acids: CASSIGGDTGELFF. CDR3 in DNA: TGTGCCAGTAGTATTGGGGGGGACACCGGGGAGCTGTTTTTT.